The clone carrying this T cell receptor beta chain came up a few times. Its target is unknown. TCRdb keeps only in-frame clones here, not all; method: immunoSEQ multiplex PCR. The data contain around 400,000 clones, around nine tenths of them seen just once; the ten biggest clones take up around 1.8%. These data are taken from a study of Ad26.COV2.S vaccination and SARS-CoV-2 variants. Study details: Enrolled in COV1001, the donor was in the Ad26.COV2.S trial arm, which received the vaccine. Study-level findings and limits: Participants given vaccine showed non-spike TCR breadth similar to that of placebo recipients.

Sample treatment: roughly 19 received Ad26.COV2.S at low or high dose, single or two shots; 5 received placebo; per-sample allocation not given. Each sample was drawn 63 days after the first injection (of vaccine or placebo). Trimming took off 5 bases at V and 1 base at J, with 12 bases between the two ends. This CDR3 comprises 16 residues. Per germline, CDR1 MNHNY and CDR2 SVGAGI (reference sequence). The clonotype originates from a person aged 18 to 65 who received the Ad26.COV2.S COVID-19 vaccine or a placebo. Sample: peripheral blood, taken in a trial of Ad26.COV2.S vaccine versus placebo. The V gene is TRBV6-6, the J gene TRBJ2-6; maybe TRBD2 (6 bases). The CDR3 protein is CASSPKGGSGANVLTF. CDR3 bases: TGTGCCAGCAGTCCTAAAGGAGGGTCTGGGGCCAACGTCCTGACTTTC.